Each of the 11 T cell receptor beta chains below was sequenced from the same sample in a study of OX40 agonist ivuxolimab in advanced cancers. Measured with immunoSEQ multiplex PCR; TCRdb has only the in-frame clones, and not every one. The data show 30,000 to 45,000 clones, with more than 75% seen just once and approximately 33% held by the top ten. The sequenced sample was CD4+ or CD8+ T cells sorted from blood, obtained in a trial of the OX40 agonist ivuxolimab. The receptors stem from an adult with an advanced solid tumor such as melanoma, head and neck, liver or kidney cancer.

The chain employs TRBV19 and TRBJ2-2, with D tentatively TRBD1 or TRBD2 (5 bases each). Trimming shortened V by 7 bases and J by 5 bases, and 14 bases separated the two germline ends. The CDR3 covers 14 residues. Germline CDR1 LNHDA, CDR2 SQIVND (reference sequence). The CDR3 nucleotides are TGTGCCAGTAACGGGACCCCCGGGACCGGGGAGCTGTTTTTT. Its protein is CASNGTPGTGELFF. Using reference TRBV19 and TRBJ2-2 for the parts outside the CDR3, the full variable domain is DGGITQSPKYLFRKEGQNVTLSCEQNLNHDAMYWYRQDPGQGLRLIYYSQIVNDFQKGDIAEGYSVSREKKESFPLTVTSAQKNPTAFYLCASNGTPGTGELFFGEGSRLTVL.

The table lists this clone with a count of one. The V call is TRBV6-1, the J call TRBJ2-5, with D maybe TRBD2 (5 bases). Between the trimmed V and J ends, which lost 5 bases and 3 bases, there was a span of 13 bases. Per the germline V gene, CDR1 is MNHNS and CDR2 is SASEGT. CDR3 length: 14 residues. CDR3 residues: CASSFGLPEETQYF. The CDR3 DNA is TGTGCCAGCAGTTTCGGACTGCCCGAAGAGACCCAGTACTTC.

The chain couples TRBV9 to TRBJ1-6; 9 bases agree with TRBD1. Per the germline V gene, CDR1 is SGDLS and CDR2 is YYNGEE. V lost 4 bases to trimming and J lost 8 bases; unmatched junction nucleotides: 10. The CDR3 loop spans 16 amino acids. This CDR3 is CASSTGQGRGDSPLHF. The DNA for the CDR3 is TGTGCCAGCAGCACCGGACAGGGGCGGGGAGATTCACCCCTCCACTTT.

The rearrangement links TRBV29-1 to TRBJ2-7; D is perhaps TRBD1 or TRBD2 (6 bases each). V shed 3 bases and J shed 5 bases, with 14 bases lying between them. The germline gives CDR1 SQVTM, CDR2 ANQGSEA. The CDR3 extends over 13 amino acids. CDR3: CSVERGVRNEQYF. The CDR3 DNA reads TGCAGCGTTGAGAGGGGGGTTAGGAACGAGCAGTACTTC.

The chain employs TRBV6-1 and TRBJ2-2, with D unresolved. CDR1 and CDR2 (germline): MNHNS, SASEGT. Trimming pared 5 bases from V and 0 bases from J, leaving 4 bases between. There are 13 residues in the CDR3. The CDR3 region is CASSMPNTGELFF. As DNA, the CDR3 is TGTGCCAGCAGTATGCCGAACACCGGGGAGCTGTTTTTT.

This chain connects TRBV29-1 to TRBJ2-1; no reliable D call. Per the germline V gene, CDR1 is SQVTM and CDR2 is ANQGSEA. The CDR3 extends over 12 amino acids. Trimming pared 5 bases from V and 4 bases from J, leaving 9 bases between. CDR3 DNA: TGCAGCGTTTTGATCACTTACAATGAGCAGTTCTTC. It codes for CSVLITYNEQFF.

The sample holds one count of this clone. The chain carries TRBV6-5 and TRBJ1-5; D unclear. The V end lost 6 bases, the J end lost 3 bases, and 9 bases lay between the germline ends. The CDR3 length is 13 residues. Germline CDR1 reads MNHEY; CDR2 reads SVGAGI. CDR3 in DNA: TGTGCCAGCAGCCGTGAGGTCAATCAGCCCCAGCATTTT. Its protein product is CASSREVNQPQHF.

In nucleotides, the CDR3 is TGTGCCAGCAGCGAGACAGGGTTGGAGACCCAGTACTTC. It specifies CASSETGLETQYF. V gene TRBV2 combines with J gene TRBJ2-5, with 7 bases that match TRBD1. V trimming: 6 bases; J trimming: 5 bases; junction bases outside the gene matches: 6. Germline V CDR1 and CDR2: SNHLY, FYNNEI. The CDR3 has 13 residues.

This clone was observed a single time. CDR3 bases: TGTGCCAGCAGCTTGGATCAGACCAACACTGAAGCTTTCTTT. Its translation: CASSLDQTNTEAFF. The chain joins TRBV5-5 to TRBJ1-1; no definite D call. Germline CDR1 reads SGHKS; CDR2 reads YYEKEE (reference sequence). CDR3 length: 14 amino acids. V lost 0 bases and J lost 2, with 8 bases in between.

In DNA, the CDR3 is TGTGCCAGCAGACCGACTAGCGGGAGTCTGGAGACCCAGTACTTC. This encodes CASRPTSGSLETQYF. The chain combines TRBV6-5 with TRBJ2-5; TRBD2 aligns across 12 bases. CDR1 is MNHEY, CDR2 SVGAGI, per germline. The trim removed 6 bases at V and 5 bases at J, leaving 7 bases unmatched. The CDR3 loop spans 15 amino acids.

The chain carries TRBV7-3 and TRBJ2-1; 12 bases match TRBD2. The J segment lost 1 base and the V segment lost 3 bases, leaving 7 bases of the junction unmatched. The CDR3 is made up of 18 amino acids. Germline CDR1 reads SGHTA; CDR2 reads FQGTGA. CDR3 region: CASSFSSGGARSYNEQFF. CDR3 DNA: TGTGCCAGCAGCTTTTCTAGCGGGGGGGCCCGGTCCTACAATGAGCAGTTCTTC.